This is a list of T cell receptor beta chains from one sample in a study of T cells in Graves' hyperthyroidism and ophthalmopathy. TCRdb itself ran the multiplex PCR reads through MiXCR, one entry per CDR3 protein. The sample has roughly 500,000 distinct CDR3 sequences, around 50% seen once. The sample consisted of peripheral blood or thyroid tissue (not recorded which). These receptor sequences come from an adult woman with Graves' disease, either hyperthyroidism or ophthalmopathy (not recorded which). Each CDR3 is given with its conserved first and last residue. Each record gives: clone size, D gene, CDR3 length, J gene, V gene, CDR3 DNA, CDR3 protein. D genes are given only for firm matches. Clone sizes are given selectively: once, few, many, or a class where the clone is expanded.

size: many
D: TRBD1
length: 14
J: TRBJ2-5
V: TRBV6-5
DNA: TGTGCCAGCAGTTACGTTAGGGGGCAGGAGACCCAGTACTTC
CDR3: CASSYVRGQETQYF

size: -
D: -
length: 15
J: TRBJ2-2
V: TRBV5-1
DNA: TGCGCCAGCAGCCCGCGTCTGACGAACACCGGGGAGCTGTTTTTT
CDR3: CASSPRLTNTGELFF

size: -
D: TRBD1
length: 16
J: TRBJ1-2
V: TRBV7-2
DNA: TGTGCCAGCAGTCCAGGACAGGGACGCTCGGACTATGGCTACACCTTC
CDR3: CASSPGQGRSDYGYTF

size: once
D: -
length: 13
J: TRBJ2-5
V: TRBV29-1
DNA: TGCAGCGCTGTGGCGGCGGACGGGGAGACCCAGTACTTC
CDR3: CSAVAADGETQYF

size: -
D: -
length: 17
J: TRBJ1-2
V: TRBV10-3
DNA: TGTGCCATCAGAGCCACAGGGCAAACAAAGTCTAACTATGGCTACACCTTC
CDR3: CAIRATGQTKSNYGYTF

size: -
D: -
length: 14
J: TRBJ1-1
V: TRBV28
DNA: TGTGCCAGCAGGCCTCCGGGGGACAACGGGGAAGCTTTCTTT
CDR3: CASRPPGDNGEAFF

size: few
D: -
length: 14
J: TRBJ1-5
V: TRBV20-1
DNA: TGCAGTGCCCCTAAGGGCAACGGCAATCAGCCCCAGCATTTT
CDR3: CSAPKGNGNQPQHF

size: once
D: -
length: 13
J: TRBJ1-5
V: TRBV19
DNA: TGTGCCAGTAAGGACGGAGACAATCAGCCCCAGCATTTT
CDR3: CASKDGDNQPQHF

size: -
D: -
length: 15
J: TRBJ2-5
V: TRBV7-9
DNA: TGTGCCAGCAGCCAGGACCCCGATCCGTCGGAGACCCAGTACTTC
CDR3: CASSQDPDPSETQYF

size: many
D: -
length: 12
J: TRBJ2-7
V: TRBV29-1
DNA: TGCAGCGCCCAACGGGGAGTCTACGAGCAGTACTTC
CDR3: CSAQRGVYEQYF

size: -
D: -
length: 17
J: TRBJ1-2
V: TRBV15
DNA: TGTGCCACCAGCAGAGGCCGGGACACTTCCGGGGACGATGGCTACACCTTC
CDR3: CATSRGRDTSGDDGYTF

size: few
D: -
length: 12
J: TRBJ2-7
V: TRBV2
DNA: TGTGCCAGCAGAAGCAGTAACTACGAGCAGTACTTC
CDR3: CASRSSNYEQYF

size: few
D: -
length: 13
J: TRBJ1-2
V: TRBV3-1
DNA: TGTGCCAGCAGCCAAGGGGGCGCGAGAGGCTACACCTTC
CDR3: CASSQGGARGYTF

size: -
D: TRBD1
length: 13
J: TRBJ1-2
V: TRBV20-1
DNA: TGCAGTGCTTCGGACAGGGATTCCTATGGCCACACCTTC
CDR3: CSASDRDSYGHTF

size: -
D: -
length: 14
J: TRBJ1-6
V: TRBV15
DNA: TGTGCCACCAGCAGACAGGGGAATAATTCACCCCCCCACTTT
CDR3: CATSRQGNNSPPHF

size: -
D: TRBD2
length: 15
J: TRBJ2-7
V: TRBV7-9
DNA: TGTGCCAGCAGCTTAGATCGGGGGGATACCTACGAGCAGTACTTC
CDR3: CASSLDRGDTYEQYF

size: once
D: TRBD1
length: 17
J: TRBJ2-6
V: TRBV12-3/TRBV12-4
DNA: TGTGCCAGCAGTCCGACAGGGGGTTTCTCTGGGGCCAACGTCCTGACTTTC
CDR3: CASSPTGGFSGANVLTF

size: -
D: -
length: 13
J: TRBJ2-6
V: TRBV19
DNA: TGTGCCAGCAGGGGATTTGGGGCCAACGTCCTGACTTTC
CDR3: CASRGFGANVLTF

size: -
D: -
length: 14
J: TRBJ1-6
V: TRBV30
DNA: TGTGCCTGGAGACGTCAACTCGCCGATTCACCCCTCCACTTT
CDR3: CAWRRQLADSPLHF

size: many
D: -
length: 12
J: TRBJ1-2
V: TRBV7-2
DNA: TGTGCCAGCAGCTTAGCGGTCGGGGGCTACACCTTC
CDR3: CASSLAVGGYTF

size: -
D: TRBD1
length: 15
J: TRBJ1-6
V: TRBV7-2
DNA: TGTGCCAGCAGCGTATCACAGGGGAAGGGTTCACCCCTCCACTTT
CDR3: CASSVSQGKGSPLHF

size: many
D: TRBD2
length: 15
J: TRBJ2-7
V: TRBV5-5
DNA: TGTGCCACAAATCCGGGACTAGCGGGAACCTACGAGCAGTACTTC
CDR3: CATNPGLAGTYEQYF

size: -
D: -
length: 15
J: TRBJ2-2
V: TRBV9
DNA: TGTGCCAGCAGCGCTGGGCTTATAGGCCCCGGGGAGCTGTTTTTT
CDR3: CASSAGLIGPGELFF

size: -
D: TRBD1
length: 13
J: TRBJ2-7
V: TRBV7-9
DNA: TGTGCCAGCGCTGAGGACAGGAACTATGAGCAGTACTTC
CDR3: CASAEDRNYEQYF

size: -
D: -
length: 12
J: TRBJ2-7
V: TRBV29-1
DNA: TGCAGCGTTGATCAGGGTGTCAACGAGCAGTACTTC
CDR3: CSVDQGVNEQYF

size: few
D: TRBD2
length: 13
J: TRBJ2-1
V: TRBV29-1
DNA: TGCAGCGTTCTATCGGGGGGGGAAAATGAGCAGTTCTTC
CDR3: CSVLSGGENEQFF

size: -
D: -
length: 17
J: TRBJ1-5
V: TRBV27
DNA: TGTGCCAGCAGTTTAACCGGGACACCAAATAGCAATCAGCCCCAGCATTTT
CDR3: CASSLTGTPNSNQPQHF

size: many
D: -
length: 15
J: TRBJ2-5
V: TRBV11-2
DNA: TGTGCCAGCAGCACACGAAAAAACGGGCGGGAGACCCAGTACTTC
CDR3: CASSTRKNGRETQYF

size: -
D: -
length: 14
J: TRBJ2-7
V: TRBV19
DNA: TGTGCCAGTAGTATTCCCGGATCCGGCTACGAGCAGTACTTC
CDR3: CASSIPGSGYEQYF

size: few
D: -
length: 15
J: TRBJ1-2
V: TRBV7-2
DNA: TGTGCCAGCAGCTCGGGAGGGGCAGGGACCTTCGGCTACACCTTC
CDR3: CASSSGGAGTFGYTF

size: -
D: TRBD2
length: 14
J: TRBJ2-7
V: TRBV9
DNA: TGTGCCAGCAGCGTAGGCGGGGGGGCTTACGAGCAGTACTTC
CDR3: CASSVGGGAYEQYF

size: few
D: TRBD1
length: 16
J: TRBJ1-2
V: TRBV3-1
DNA: TGTGCCAGCAGCCAAGATTCACGGGGGACAGGTCGCGGCTACACCTTC
CDR3: CASSQDSRGTGRGYTF

size: -
D: TRBD1
length: 16
J: TRBJ1-1
V: TRBV6-2/TRBV6-3
DNA: TGTGCCAGCACCCATCGGGACAGTGGGGAGGGCACTGAAGCTTTCTTT
CDR3: CASTHRDSGEGTEAFF

size: -
D: -
length: 17
J: TRBJ2-2
V: TRBV7-9
DNA: TGTGCCAGCAGACCCGACCTCCGCAGACAACGCACCGGGGTGCTGTTTTTT
CDR3: CASRPDLRRQRTGVLFF

size: many
D: -
length: 15
J: TRBJ1-1
V: TRBV29-1
DNA: TGCAGCGTTGACTCTAGCCAGGGGTGGAACACTGAAGCTTTCTTT
CDR3: CSVDSSQGWNTEAFF

size: many
D: -
length: 14
J: TRBJ2-7
V: TRBV9
DNA: TGTGCCAGCAGCGACACAGGTAATTCCTACGAGCAGTACTTC
CDR3: CASSDTGNSYEQYF

size: few
D: -
length: 11
J: TRBJ1-2
V: TRBV29-1
DNA: TGCAGCGCTGGTAGGGACTACGACTACACCTTC
CDR3: CSAGRDYDYTF

size: once
D: TRBD1
length: 14
J: TRBJ1-2
V: TRBV7-9
DNA: TGTGCCAGCAGCCAGGGGGAAGAGTTGAATGGCTACACCTTC
CDR3: CASSQGEELNGYTF

size: few
D: -
length: 16
J: TRBJ2-2
V: TRBV6-5
DNA: TGTGCCAGCAGTTACTTGAGTGGGAGGTCCACCGGGGAGCTGTTTTTT
CDR3: CASSYLSGRSTGELFF

size: -
D: -
length: 12
J: TRBJ2-1
V: TRBV7-9
DNA: TGTGCCAGCAGCTTAGGTATGGATGAGCAGTTCTTC
CDR3: CASSLGMDEQFF